This is a list of T cell receptor beta chains from one sample in a study of low-dose radiotherapy and immunotherapy resistance in tumors. TCRdb fed the reads into MiXCR, producing one record per CDR3 protein. This repertoire shows approximately 42,000 distinct CDR3 sequences, around a quarter found once; its top ten account for around 9.1%. The specimen comprised PBMCs, sampled after low-dose radiotherapy plus immunotherapy. These receptor sequences come from a male donor with prostate cancer. The CDR3 runs from the conserved cysteine through the conserved F or W. The D gene is left open where the match is weak. Rows may omit the clone size; those that give it use once, few, many or a size class.

V: TRBV6-2/TRBV6-3
size: many
J: TRBJ2-1
D: TRBD2
DNA: TGTGCCAGCATCGGACTAGCGGGTCTCACGTCCTTCGTTGAGCAGTTCTTC
CDR3: CASIGLAGLTSFVEQFF

V: TRBV18
size: .
J: TRBJ2-3
D: .
DNA: TGTGCCAGCTTACCAGATAGCACAGATACGCAGTATTTT
CDR3: CASLPDSTDTQYF

V: TRBV5-5
size: many
J: TRBJ2-4
D: .
DNA: TGTGCCAGCAGCTTGGGATCGCAGATTCAGTACTTC
CDR3: CASSLGSQIQYF

V: TRBV25-1
size: many
J: TRBJ2-7
D: .
DNA: TGTGCCAGCAGTGAATTGGGGCTGGGGACCGGTTTCTACGAGCAGTACTTC
CDR3: CASSELGLGTGFYEQYF

V: TRBV10-2
size: many
J: TRBJ2-1
D: TRBD2
DNA: TGCGCCAGCGTCCCCGGCGGGAGTACCAATGAGCAGTTCTTC
CDR3: CASVPGGSTNEQFF

V: TRBV29-1
size: .
J: TRBJ2-1
D: .
DNA: TGCAGCGCCCCAGCGGCAGGGCCGGATGAGCAGTTCTTC
CDR3: CSAPAAGPDEQFF

V: TRBV5-1
size: .
J: TRBJ2-6
D: TRBD2
DNA: TGCGCCAGCAGCTTGGTTCCCGGGGGGGCCGGGTCTGGGGCCAACGTCCTGACTTTC
CDR3: CASSLVPGGAGSGANVLTF

V: TRBV3-1
size: many
J: TRBJ2-3
D: .
DNA: TGTGCCAGCAGCCCCGTGGGGAGCAGCGCTAGCACAGATACGCAGTATTTT
CDR3: CASSPVGSSASTDTQYF

V: TRBV11-2
size: many
J: TRBJ2-3
D: .
DNA: TGTGCCAGCATCGACCCGGGGCGTACAGATACGCAGTATTTT
CDR3: CASIDPGRTDTQYF

V: TRBV7-9
size: many
J: TRBJ2-7
D: TRBD2
DNA: TGTGCCAGCAGCTCACCGGGACTAGCGGGTAACGAGCAGTACTTC
CDR3: CASSSPGLAGNEQYF

V: TRBV20-1
size: .
J: TRBJ2-3
D: TRBD2
DNA: TGCAGTGCTGGGGGCGGGAGGGCCACAGATACGCAGTATTTT
CDR3: CSAGGGRATDTQYF

V: TRBV6-6
size: medium-sized
J: TRBJ1-2
D: .
DNA: TGTGCCAGCAGTTACGATCCGGGACCGAAGGGGTACACCTTC
CDR3: CASSYDPGPKGYTF

V: TRBV12-5
size: many
J: TRBJ2-3
D: .
DNA: TGTGCTAGTGGTTGGACGGTTAGCACAGATACGCAGTATTTT
CDR3: CASGWTVSTDTQYF

V: TRBV3-1
size: many
J: TRBJ2-5
D: TRBD1
DNA: TGTGCCAGCAGCTTTGGGACAGAAAAAGAGACCCAGTACTTC
CDR3: CASSFGTEKETQYF

V: TRBV3-1
size: many
J: TRBJ2-1
D: TRBD2
DNA: TGTGCCAGCAGCCAAGGGAGCGGGGGGGCCTACAATGAGCAGTTCTTC
CDR3: CASSQGSGGAYNEQFF

V: TRBV10-3
size: few
J: TRBJ1-1
D: TRBD1
DNA: TGTGCCATCAGTGAGTCCAACTCCAGGGGGCGAGTGGGAGCTTTCTTT
CDR3: CAISESNSRGRVGAFF

V: TRBV25-1
size: many
J: TRBJ1-2
D: TRBD1
DNA: TGTGCCAGCAGTGGACTGGGGACAGGCTATGGCTACACCTTC
CDR3: CASSGLGTGYGYTF

V: TRBV28
size: many
J: TRBJ2-7
D: .
DNA: TGTGCCAGCAGTTTATTCCAGGGGAATTACGAGCAGTACTTC
CDR3: CASSLFQGNYEQYF

V: TRBV28
size: once
J: TRBJ2-7
D: .
DNA: TGTGCCAGCAGTTTAACTACGGCAGGTAGCTACGAGCAGTACTTC
CDR3: CASSLTTAGSYEQYF

V: TRBV29-1
size: .
J: TRBJ2-1
D: TRBD2
DNA: TGCAGCGTTGCCGGGACTAGCGGAGCCAATGAGCAGTTCTTC
CDR3: CSVAGTSGANEQFF

V: TRBV14
size: many
J: TRBJ2-3
D: .
DNA: TGTGCCAGCAGCCAAGAGAGGAGGGGAGATACGCAGTATTTT
CDR3: CASSQERRGDTQYF

V: TRBV10-2
size: .
J: TRBJ2-7
D: TRBD2
DNA: TGCGCCAGCAGTGATTGGACTAGCACGTACGAGCAGTACTTC
CDR3: CASSDWTSTYEQYF

V: TRBV5-5
size: many
J: TRBJ2-7
D: .
DNA: TGTGCCAGCAGCTCCTCCTGGACCTCCTACGAGCAGTACTTC
CDR3: CASSSSWTSYEQYF

V: TRBV4-1
size: many
J: TRBJ2-2
D: TRBD2
DNA: TGCGCCAGCAGCCAGTCCGGGAGGGCAAACACCGGGGAGCTGTTTTTT
CDR3: CASSQSGRANTGELFF

V: TRBV6-5
size: .
J: TRBJ2-7
D: TRBD1
DNA: TGTGCCAGCACCGCACAGGGGGTCGAGCAGTACTTC
CDR3: CASTAQGVEQYF

V: TRBV30
size: many
J: TRBJ1-3
D: .
DNA: TGTGCCTGGCTTCCCGCGGGTGGAAACACCATATATTTT
CDR3: CAWLPAGGNTIYF

V: TRBV14
size: many
J: TRBJ2-1
D: .
DNA: TGTGCCAGCAGCCACACTGGGACGAGGGAGCAGTTCTTC
CDR3: CASSHTGTREQFF

V: TRBV28
size: medium-sized
J: TRBJ2-3
D: .
DNA: TGTGCCAGCAGTCCTCCCCCCGGGACGGCTAGCACAGATACGCAGTATTTT
CDR3: CASSPPPGTASTDTQYF

V: TRBV28
size: .
J: TRBJ2-7
D: TRBD1
DNA: TGTGCCAGCAGTCGGGACAGAACCTCTAGAGAGCAGTACTTC
CDR3: CASSRDRTSREQYF